A selection of T cell receptor beta chains follows, all from one sample in a study of response to subunit inactivated influenza vaccine. TCRdb processed the RT-PCR reads anew with MiXCR; each CDR3 protein has one entry. The repertoire holds roughly 160,000 distinct CDR3 sequences, with roughly 10% as singletons. The sequencing here drew on non-naive T cells sorted from PBMCs, taken more than 35 days after vaccination. These receptors all stem from a man between 50 and 59 years old who received an inactivated influenza vaccine. The CDR3 runs from the conserved cysteine through the conserved F or W. D genes are given only for firm matches. Clone size, where shown, is once, few, many, or a class for clones that have expanded.

cdr3_aa,cdr3_nt,d_call,v_call,j_call,clone_size
CASRKDRNTGELFF,TGCGCCAGCAGAAAGGACAGGAACACCGGGGAGCTGTTTTTT,-,TRBV10-2,TRBJ2-2,few
CASSVGQGGLEISYEQYF,TGTGCCAGCAGCGTAGGGCAGGGCGGACTAGAAATATCCTACGAGCAGTACTTC,TRBD2,TRBV9,TRBJ2-7,few
CASSWLRLPYEQYF,TGTGCCAGCAGTTGGTTGAGGCTACCCTACGAGCAGTACTTC,-,TRBV6-2/TRBV6-3,TRBJ2-7,few
CSASYLGPYNEQFF,TGCAGTGCTAGTTACCTCGGACCCTACAATGAGCAGTTCTTC,-,TRBV20-1,TRBJ2-1,few
CSARPAGLLSNQPQHF,TGCAGTGCTAGGCCGGCAGGGCTGTTGAGCAATCAGCCCCAGCATTTT,-,TRBV20-1,TRBJ1-5,many
CASSRKAQGDGANVLTF,TGCGCCAGCAGCCGAAAAGCACAGGGGGATGGGGCCAACGTCCTGACTTTC,TRBD1,TRBV5-1,TRBJ2-6,-
CASSPGSETQYF,TGTGCCAGCAGCCCGGGGTCGGAGACCCAGTACTTC,-,TRBV7-9,TRBJ2-5,many
CASSLMHHYGYTF,TGTGCCAGCAGCTTGATGCACCACTATGGCTACACCTTC,-,TRBV5-6,TRBJ1-2,-
CSARDPSRVEGGQPQHF,TGCAGTGCTAGAGACCCGTCCAGGGTTGAGGGCGGACAGCCCCAGCATTTT,-,TRBV20-1,TRBJ1-5,many
CASSVGTRASTDTQYF,TGTGCCAGCAGCGTCGGGACTAGAGCTAGCACAGATACGCAGTATTTT,TRBD2,TRBV9,TRBJ2-3,-
CASSSRPSVGGTNTGELFF,TGTGCCAGCAGCTCCAGACCAAGCGTCGGGGGTACGAACACCGGGGAGCTGTTTTTT,-,TRBV9,TRBJ2-2,many
CASSLALKGAYEQYF,TGTGCCAGCAGCTTGGCCTTGAAGGGAGCCTACGAGCAGTACTTC,-,TRBV5-6,TRBJ2-7,few
CASSFLPGQDSYEQYF,TGCGCCAGCAGCTTCCTCCCGGGACAGGACTCCTACGAGCAGTACTTC,TRBD1,TRBV5-1,TRBJ2-7,few
CASSSGQVYTGELFF,TGTGCCAGCAGCTCTGGACAGGTCTACACCGGGGAGCTGTTTTTT,TRBD1,TRBV7-2,TRBJ2-2,-
CASSIWGAPGNQPQHF,TGTGCCAGCAGCATATGGGGGGCGCCTGGCAATCAGCCCCAGCATTTT,-,TRBV21-1,TRBJ1-5,-